These 23 T cell receptor beta chains were sequenced from one sample in a study of blood T cell repertoires in COVID-19. Sequencing was performed with immunoSEQ multiplex PCR; in TCRdb, only in-frame clones are kept and a portion is missing. Of 70,000 or so clones listed, roughly 91% are singletons. The sample comprised peripheral blood. Source of these receptors: a human donor in a cohort sampled during active COVID-19.

The chain carries TRBV7-2 and TRBJ2-5, with TRBD2 identical over 11 bases. The V gene's germline CDR1 is SGHTA and CDR2 FQGNSA. V lost 5 bases to trimming and J lost 5 bases; unmatched junction nucleotides: 7. The CDR3 is 15 residues long. CDR3 residues: CASSLTSGVRETQYF. The CDR3 region has the DNA TGTGCCAGCAGCCTGACTAGCGGGGTCAGGGAGACCCAGTACTTC.

The chain combines TRBV10-3 with TRBJ2-2; a possible D gene is TRBD1 (5 bases). V gave up 7 bases and J gave up 4 bases, with 13 bases separating them. Germline loops: CDR1 ENHRY, CDR2 SYGVKD. The CDR3 sequence is 14 residues long. CDR3 sequence reads: CAITQGRGTGELFF. The CDR3 DNA is TGTGCCATCACCCAGGGAAGGGGCACCGGGGAGCTGTTTTTT.

The chain carries TRBV30 and TRBJ1-1; TRBD1 matches at 7 bases. CDR1 and CDR2 (germline): GTSNPN, SVGIG (reference sequence). This CDR3 contains 11 residues. V gave up 7 bases and J gave up 8 bases; unmatched junction bases: 7. The CDR3 DNA sequence: TGTGCCTTAGCCCGGACAGGAGAAGCTTTCTTT. Protein sequence: CALARTGEAFF.

The chain has TRBV5-4 and TRBJ1-4, with D perhaps TRBD1 (5 bases). The germline gives CDR1 SGHNT, CDR2 YYREEE (reference sequence). The CDR3 is made up of 13 amino acids. The V and J ends lost 7 bases and 0 bases respectively, with 7 bases between them. CDR3 nucleotide sequence: TGTGCCAGCGCCAGGGCAACTAATGAAAAACTGTTTTTT. It yields the protein CASARATNEKLFF. The variable domain in full, completed from reference TRBV5-4 and TRBJ1-4, reads ETGVTQSPTHLIKTRGQQVTLRCSSQSGHNTVSWYQQALGQGPQFIFQYYREEENGRGNFPPRFSGLQFPNYSSELNVNALELDDSALYLCASARATNEKLFFGSGTQLSVL.

This chain uses TRBV27 with TRBJ1-2; maybe TRBD1 (5 bases). Germline assignment: CDR1 MNHEY and CDR2 SMNVEV (reference sequence). The CDR3 runs to 14 residues. The V end lost 4 bases, the J end lost 0 bases, and 9 bases lay between the germline ends. CDR3 nucleotide sequence: TGTGCCAGCAGTTGGGCGGGACCTAACTATGGCTACACCTTC. Translation gives CASSWAGPNYGYTF.

V gene TRBV30 combines with J gene TRBJ2-1; 9 bases line up with TRBD2. The CDR3 is 15 amino acids. Germline CDR1 GTSNPN, CDR2 SVGIG (reference sequence). V gave up 5 bases and J gave up 4 bases; unmatched junction bases: 9. CDR3 amino acids: CAWSGTSRYYNEQFF. CDR3 nucleotides: TGTGCCTGGTCGGGGACTAGCCGATATTACAATGAGCAGTTCTTC.

The chain is built from TRBV12-3 or TRBV12-4 and TRBJ2-2; D uncertain. V lost 6 bases and J lost 6, with 5 bases in between. The CDR3 has 11 residues. CDR3: CASRLSGELFF. The CDR3 DNA sequence: TGTGCCAGCAGACTGTCCGGGGAGCTGTTTTTT.

This chain uses TRBV11-2 with TRBJ2-1; TRBD1 agrees at 10 bases. Trimming took 7 bases from V and 8 from J; bases not matched to a gene: 5. Germline V gene lookup returns CDR1 SGHAT and CDR2 FQNNGV. The CDR3 covers 13 residues. CDR3 sequence reads: CASIRDRGDEQFF. CDR3 DNA sequence: TGTGCCAGCATCCGGGACAGGGGTGATGAGCAGTTCTTC.

This clone came up once. The CDR3 DNA follows: TGTGCCAGCAGCTCGCATACAGGGCTTGCAACTAATGAAAAACTGTTTTTT. As protein: CASSSHTGLATNEKLFF. This chain uses TRBV9 with TRBJ1-4, with D possibly being TRBD1 (6 bases). The CDR3 loop spans 17 amino acids. Trimming shortened V by 4 bases and J by 0 bases, and 16 bases separated the two germline ends. Germline lookup yields CDR1 SGDLS and CDR2 YYNGEE.

The CDR3 protein is CASTGDGGYGYTF. CDR3 DNA: TGTGCCAGCACAGGGGATGGGGGCTATGGCTACACCTTC. The chain uses TRBV6-6 and TRBJ1-2; D is possibly TRBD1 (6 bases). From germline, CDR1 is MNHNY and CDR2 SVGAGI (reference sequence). V was trimmed by 7 bases and J by 4 bases, leaving 13 bases between them. The CDR3 has 13 amino acids.

The genes are TRBV5-1 and TRBJ2-2, with 9 bases aligning to TRBD1. The ends lost 4 bases at V and 9 bases at J; junction bases unmatched: 7. Germline assignment: CDR1 SGHRS and CDR2 YFSETQ. This CDR3 has 14 amino acids. The CDR3 here is CASSLGQGDRELFF. CDR3 bases: TGCGCCAGCAGCCTGGGACAGGGAGACCGGGAGCTGTTTTTT.

Only one count was recorded for this clone. This sequence joins TRBV10-3 and TRBJ2-7, with a tentative D call TRBD1 (7 bases). The CDR3 totals 12 residues. Trimming took off 10 bases at V and 3 bases at J, with 13 bases between the two ends. The germline V gene has CDR1 ENHRY and CDR2 SYGVKD. CDR3: CASRQGGYEQYF. DNA for the CDR3: TGTGCCAGTCGACAGGGAGGCTACGAGCAGTACTTC.

The table lists this clone with a count of one. The rearrangement joins TRBV19 to TRBJ2-2, with D perhaps matching TRBD2 (6 bases). The CDR3 consists of 17 residues. In germline, CDR1 is LNHDA, CDR2 SQIVND (reference sequence). V was cut by 4 bases and J by 1 base, with 16 bases left in between. The DNA for the CDR3 is TGTGCCAGTAGTACACTCGGCGGGACCCTGAACACCGGGGAGCTGTTTTTT. Translated, it gives CASSTLGGTLNTGELFF.

In its sample, this clone was seen a few times. The rearrangement joins TRBV24-1 to TRBJ1-3; a weak D match, TRBD1 (6 bases). The V and J ends lost 3 bases and 1 base respectively, with 12 bases between them. The length of the CDR3 is 16 residues. Germline V lookup: CDR1 KGHDR, CDR2 SFDVKD. DNA of the CDR3: TGTGCCACCAGTGATGCACAGGGTGGATCTGGAAACACCATATATTTT. Its translation is CATSDAQGGSGNTIYF.

The chain has TRBV3-1 (or the pseudogene TRBV3-2) and TRBJ2-2, with D perhaps matching TRBD2 (5 bases). Trimming took 1 base from V and 4 from J, leaving 16 bases between them. CDR1 is LGHDT and CDR2 is YNNKEL in the germline V gene (reference sequence). The CDR3 has 17 amino acids. CDR3 in amino acids: CASSQGVLARITGELFF. The CDR3 nucleotides read TGTGCCAGCAGCCAAGGGGTGTTAGCGAGAATCACCGGGGAGCTGTTTTTT.

The chain has TRBV3-1 (or the pseudogene TRBV3-2) and TRBJ1-2; D may be TRBD1 (5 bases). The CDR3 spans 14 residues. Germline V lookup: CDR1 LGHDT, CDR2 YNNKEL (reference sequence). V was trimmed by 2 bases and J by 8 bases, leaving 15 bases between them. The DNA of the CDR3 is TGTGCCAGCAGCCAAACCGCGGGACCGGGGGGCTACACCTTC. Protein product: CASSQTAGPGGYTF.

This sequence joins TRBV6-4 and TRBJ1-1; the D gene is possibly TRBD1 (5 bases). V lost 7 bases and J 0 bases, leaving 12 bases between the germline ends. Germline lookup yields CDR1 MRHNA and CDR2 SNTAGT. The CDR3 is made up of 14 amino acids. The CDR3 DNA reads as TGTGCCAGCAAACCTGACAGATTGAACACTGAAGCTTTCTTT. Protein product: CASKPDRLNTEAFF.

Worth noting for this clone: Other nucleotide sequences from this sample produce the same CDR3. CDR3 sequence reads: CASSLRTSGGTGELFF. The CDR3 DNA is TGTGCCAGTAGTCTTCGGACTAGCGGCGGCACCGGGGAGCTGTTTTTT. V and J are TRBV19 and TRBJ2-2; the match to TRBD2 covers 10 bases. Looked up from germline, CDR1 is LNHDA and CDR2 is SQIVND (reference sequence). J was trimmed by 4 bases and V by 5 bases; bases with no gene match: 7. The CDR3 sequence is 16 residues long.

The chain recombines TRBV4-2 with TRBJ2-7; D may be TRBD1 (6 bases). The CDR3 totals 16 residues. V gave up 0 bases and J gave up 5 bases, with 17 bases separating them. Per the germline V gene, CDR1 is LGHNA and CDR2 is YNFKEQ. CDR3 nucleotides: TGTGCCAGCAGCCAAGATCCCCAGGGGCTTGAGGACGAGCAGTACTTC. Translating gives CASSQDPQGLEDEQYF.

V and J are TRBV10-3 and TRBJ2-3; 9 nucleotides line up with TRBD1. Germline lookup yields CDR1 ENHRY and CDR2 SYGVKD. There are 15 residues in the CDR3. V dropped 5 bases and J dropped 1; count of bases not matched to a gene: 4. DNA of the CDR3: TGTGCCATCAGTCCTGACAGGGGGGGCACAGATACGCAGTATTTT. Protein: CAISPDRGGTDTQYF.

The V gene is TRBV15, the J gene TRBJ2-1; 8 bases are shared with TRBD1. Germline CDR1 reads LNHNV; CDR2 reads YYDKDF (reference sequence). Trimming removed 3 bases from V and 7 bases from J; junction bases left unmatched: 5. The CDR3 is 14 amino acids. Here the CDR3 reads CATSSQGARNEQFF. The CDR3 nucleotides read TGTGCCACCAGCAGCCAGGGGGCGCGGAATGAGCAGTTCTTC.

This clone has a handful of counts. The V and J genes are TRBV11-2 and TRBJ2-7, with D possibly matching TRBD2 (6 bases). CDR3 length: 15 amino acids. The germline V gene encodes CDR1 SGHAT and CDR2 FQNNGV. Trimming took 2 bases from V and 0 from J, leaving 11 bases between them. The CDR3 region is CASSLFLTSSYEQYF. The CDR3 DNA reads as TGTGCCAGCAGCTTATTCCTGACTAGCTCCTACGAGCAGTACTTC.

The chain uses TRBV29-1 and TRBJ1-1, with 9 bases identical to TRBD1. V dropped 4 bases and J dropped 8; count of bases not matched to a gene: 5. CDR1 is SQVTM and CDR2 is ANQGSEA in the germline V gene. The CDR3 contains 12 residues. The CDR3 nucleotides are TGCAGCGTTGGACAGGGGGGAAGGGAAGCTTTCTTT. This gives the protein CSVGQGGREAFF.